This is a list of T cell receptor beta chains from one sample in a study of T cell changes during pregnancy in multiple sclerosis. This table comes from immunoSEQ multiplex PCR, and its TCRdb copy is limited to in-frame clones, with some not included. The table includes more than 55,000 clones, around 93% detected once. Sequencing used peripheral blood, obtained after pregnancy. These receptors were collected from a female donor in good health, enrolled as a control in a pregnancy study. CDR3s include the opening cysteine and the closing phenylalanine or tryptophan. The order of the fields is D gene, J gene, V gene, clone size, CDR3 DNA, CDR3 protein. The D gene is left open where the match is weak. The size field is filled for only some rows; it gives once, few, many or a size class.

>TRBD2|TRBJ2-3|TRBV29-1|.
TGCAGCTCTCAGCGGGGGGGCACAGATACGCAGTATTTT
CSSQRGGTDTQYF
>TRBD1|TRBJ2-7|TRBV6-5|.
TGTGCCAGCAGTCCCTACTCAGGGGGCGCCTACGAGCAGTACTTC
CASSPYSGGAYEQYF
>TRBD2|TRBJ2-2|TRBV28|.
TGTGCCAGCAGTTTACCGCTAGCGGGAGGGCCCGGGGAGCTGTTTTTT
CASSLPLAGGPGELFF
>.|TRBJ1-4|TRBV29-1|.
TGCAGCGGCGAAGGGGGAAAACTGTTTTTT
CSGEGGKLFF
>.|TRBJ1-2|TRBV2|.
TGTGCCAGCAGTGAGGAGGGTTTAAGCTATGGCTACACCTTC
CASSEEGLSYGYTF
>TRBD1|TRBJ2-7|TRBV7-2|.
TGTGCCAGCAGCCTCATGGGGACAGGGAGTTACGAGCAGTACTTC
CASSLMGTGSYEQYF
>TRBD1|TRBJ1-1|TRBV6-6|.
TGTGCCAGCAGAGACAGGGGGCAAGGTGGGACTGAAGCTTTCTTT
CASRDRGQGGTEAFF
>TRBD2|TRBJ2-7|TRBV27|.
TGTGCCAGCAGTTTTGGAACTAGCGGTTACGAGCAGTACTTC
CASSFGTSGYEQYF
>.|TRBJ1-6|TRBV10-3|.
TGTGCCATCAGTGACCTAGACTTGACGAGTTCACCCCTCCACTTT
CAISDLDLTSSPLHF
>TRBD1|TRBJ1-3|TRBV28|.
TGTGCCAGCAGTTTCACCGGGACAGCCTCTGGAAACACCATATATTTT
CASSFTGTASGNTIYF
>.|TRBJ2-6|TRBV11-3|once
TGTGCCAGCAGCCCCGAACCAGGGGCTGGGGCCAACGTCCTGACTTTC
CASSPEPGAGANVLTF
>.|TRBJ2-6|TRBV5-1|.
TGCGCCAGCAGCTTGCAGGGTTTACTGGCAAGTGGGGCCAACGTCCTGACTTTC
CASSLQGLLASGANVLTF
>.|TRBJ1-3|TRBV28|.
TGTGCCAGCAGTGCGAATGGGGCGCAGGGAAACACCATATATTTT
CASSANGAQGNTIYF
>TRBD1|TRBJ2-7|TRBV5-6|.
TGTGCCAGCAGCAGGGACAGGGGATACGAGCAGTACTTC
CASSRDRGYEQYF
>TRBD2|TRBJ2-4|TRBV28|.
TGTGCCAGCAGTCACACTAGCGGGGTAGCCAAAAACATTCAGTACTTC
CASSHTSGVAKNIQYF
>TRBD1|TRBJ1-3|TRBV2|.
TGTGCCAGCAGTGGAGGACAGGGAGTGGAAAACACCATATATTTT
CASSGGQGVENTIYF
>.|TRBJ1-1|TRBV28|.
TGTGCCAGCAGTTTATCGCGCCGGGAAGCTTTCTTT
CASSLSRREAFF
>.|TRBJ2-1|TRBV15|.
TGTGCCACCAGCAGAGGTCGTCCTTCTGACAATGAGCAGTTCTTC
CATSRGRPSDNEQFF
>TRBD1|TRBJ1-6|TRBV14|.
TGTGCCAGCAGCCCTCAACAGGGGGCAAGTTCACCCCTCCACTTT
CASSPQQGASSPLHF
>TRBD1|TRBJ2-7|TRBV5-1|.
TGCGCCAGCAGCATGTATAAACAGGGGGCCTACGAGCAGTACTTC
CASSMYKQGAYEQYF
>.|TRBJ1-5|TRBV5-5|.
TGTGCCAGCAGCCCCGGCTCGGGAGTCGGCAATCAGCCCCAGCATTTT
CASSPGSGVGNQPQHF
>.|TRBJ2-7|TRBV11-2|.
TGTGCCAGCAGCTTAGATGGTACGCGTATCTACGAGCAGTACTTC
CASSLDGTRIYEQYF
>TRBD1|TRBJ2-7|TRBV6-5|few
TGTGCCAGCAGTTCTCGACAGGGTGGGTTCTACGAGCAGTACTTC
CASSSRQGGFYEQYF
>.|TRBJ1-4|TRBV29-1|.
TGCAGCGCCAGACGGGGGAACGGTGAAAAACTGTTTTTT
CSARRGNGEKLFF
>.|TRBJ1-2|TRBV20-1|.
TGCAGTGGGACGGGGGGCGAAGGCTACACCTTC
CSGTGGEGYTF
>.|TRBJ2-1|TRBV11-3|.
TGTGCCAGCAGCTTGGACAGCTCCTACAATGAGCAGTTCTTC
CASSLDSSYNEQFF
>.|TRBJ1-4|TRBV15|.
TGTGCCACCAGCAGAGGACAGGATTTT
CATSRGQDF
>.|TRBJ2-2|TRBV27|.
TGTGCCAGCAGTTTATCGGTCGGGGATACCAACACCGGGGAGCTGTTTTTT
CASSLSVGDTNTGELFF
>.|TRBJ1-1|TRBV30|.
TGTGCCTGGGCAGTGACAGTTTATACTGAAGCTTTCTTT
CAWAVTVYTEAFF
>TRBD2|TRBJ2-7|TRBV11-3|.
TGTGCCAGCAGCTTAGGACTAGCGGGCCTCTACGAGCAGTACTTC
CASSLGLAGLYEQYF
>.|TRBJ2-7|TRBV29-1|.
TGCAGCGTTCTTAGCGGCGGCTCCTACGAGCAGTACTTC
CSVLSGGSYEQYF
>.|TRBJ2-1|TRBV11-1|.
TGTGCCAGCACCCAACAGACCTACAATGAGCAGTTCTTC
CASTQQTYNEQFF
>.|TRBJ1-1|TRBV6-1|.
TGTGCCAGCAGTGAATATGAGGGAGGGGAAGCTTTCTTT
CASSEYEGGEAFF
>.|TRBJ2-7|TRBV18|.
TGTGCCAGCTCACCCGTATTACTTGGACAGACCTACGAGCAGTACTTC
CASSPVLLGQTYEQYF
>TRBD1|TRBJ2-7|TRBV5-1|.
TGCGCCAGCAGCCGGTTAGACAGGGGCGAGCAGTACTTC
CASSRLDRGEQYF
>TRBD2|TRBJ2-1|TRBV10-3|.
TGTGCCATCAGTGAGGGACTAGCCGGCCTTTTCTTC
CAISEGLAGLFF
>.|TRBJ1-1|TRBV6-1|.
TGTGCCAGCAGGGTAGTAGGGAGCGCTGAAGCTTTCTTT
CASRVVGSAEAFF
>TRBD2|TRBJ2-5|TRBV11-2|.
TGTGCCAGCAGCTTCGAGACTAGCGGATGGGGGACCCAGTACTTC
CASSFETSGWGTQYF
>TRBD1|TRBJ1-2|TRBV28|.
TGTGCCAGCAGTCCCCCTGGAGGGGGCTCTGACTATGGCTACACCTTC
CASSPPGGGSDYGYTF
>TRBD1|TRBJ2-6|TRBV7-9|.
TGTGCCAGCAGCCCCGACAGGGGGCGCCTATCTGGGGCCAACGTCCTGACTTTC
CASSPDRGRLSGANVLTF
>.|TRBJ1-3|TRBV2|.
TGTGCCAGCAGTTATACCGGGACAACTGGAAACACCATATATTTT
CASSYTGTTGNTIYF
>.|TRBJ1-3|TRBV28|.
TGTGCCAGCAGAGACAGTTCTGGAAACACCATATATTTT
CASRDSSGNTIYF